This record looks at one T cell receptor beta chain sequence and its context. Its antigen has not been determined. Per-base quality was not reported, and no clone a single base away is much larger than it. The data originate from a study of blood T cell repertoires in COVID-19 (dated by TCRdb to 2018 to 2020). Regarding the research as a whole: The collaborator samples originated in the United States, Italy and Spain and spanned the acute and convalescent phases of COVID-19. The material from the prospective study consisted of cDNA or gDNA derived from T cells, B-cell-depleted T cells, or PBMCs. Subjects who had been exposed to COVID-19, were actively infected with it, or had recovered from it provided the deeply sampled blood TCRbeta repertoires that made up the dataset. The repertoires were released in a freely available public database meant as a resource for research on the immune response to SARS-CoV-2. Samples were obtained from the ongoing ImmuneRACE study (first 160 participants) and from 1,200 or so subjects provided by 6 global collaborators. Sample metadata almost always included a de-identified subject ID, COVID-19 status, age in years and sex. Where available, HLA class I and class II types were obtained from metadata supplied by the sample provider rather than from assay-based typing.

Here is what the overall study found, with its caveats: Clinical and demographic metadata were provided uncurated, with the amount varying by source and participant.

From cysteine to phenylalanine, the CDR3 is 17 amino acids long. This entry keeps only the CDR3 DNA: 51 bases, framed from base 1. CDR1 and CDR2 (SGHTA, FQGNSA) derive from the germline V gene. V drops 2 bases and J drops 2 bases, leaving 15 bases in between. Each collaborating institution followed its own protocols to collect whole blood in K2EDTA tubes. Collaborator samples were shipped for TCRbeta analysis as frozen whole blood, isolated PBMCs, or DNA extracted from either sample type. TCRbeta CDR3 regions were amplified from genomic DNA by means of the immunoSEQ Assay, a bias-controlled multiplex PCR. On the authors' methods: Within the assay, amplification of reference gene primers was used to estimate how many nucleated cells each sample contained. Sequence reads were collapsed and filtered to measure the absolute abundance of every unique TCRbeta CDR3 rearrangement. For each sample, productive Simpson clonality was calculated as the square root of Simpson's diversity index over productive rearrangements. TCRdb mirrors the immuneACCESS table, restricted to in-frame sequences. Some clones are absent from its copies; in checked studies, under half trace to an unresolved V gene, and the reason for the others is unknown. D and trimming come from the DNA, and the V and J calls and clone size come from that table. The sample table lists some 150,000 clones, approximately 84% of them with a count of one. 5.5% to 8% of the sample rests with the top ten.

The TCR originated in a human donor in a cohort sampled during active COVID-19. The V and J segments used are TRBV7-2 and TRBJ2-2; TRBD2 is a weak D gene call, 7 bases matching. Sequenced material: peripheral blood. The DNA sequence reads TGTGCCAGCAGCTTAATGGCGGGGGCTTTAAACACCGGGGAGCTGTTTTTT. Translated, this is CASSLMAGALNTGELFF.